Following are 19 T cell receptor beta chains from one sample sequenced in a study of vaccination and CD4 T cells after COVID-19. Oncomine TCR Beta short-read sequencing was applied to DNA from cultured CD4+ T cells. TCRdb re-called the PCR reads with MiXCR, one entry per CDR3 protein. The sample contains over 11,000 distinct CDR3 sequences, less than 25% of which appear only once. Antigens for these TCRs are unknown. The treatment: roughly 10-day PBMC culture with coronavirus spike peptide pools or control peptides (ViraFEST assay). The source was CD4+ T cells from blood, cultured in vitro, collected after SARS-CoV-2 vaccination. Receptor source: a human donor who had recovered from COVID-19.

The chain couples TRBV6-1 to TRBJ1-3; D is ambiguous. From germline, CDR1 is MNHNS and CDR2 SASEGT. The ends were cut back, 7 bases at V and 2 bases at J, with 15 bases in the middle. This CDR3 comprises 15 residues. Written as DNA, the CDR3 is TGTGCCAGCACACAATCCGGAAGAACTGGAAACACCATATATTTT. Translated, it gives CASTQSGRTGNTIYF.

The rearrangement uses TRBV14 and TRBJ2-1; TRBD2 matches at 8 bases. V gave up 4 bases and J gave up 0 bases; unmatched junction bases: 5. Germline V lookup: CDR1 SGHDN, CDR2 FVKESK. This CDR3 is built from 16 residues. The CDR3 loop is CASSRLAGVSYNEQFF. CDR3 nucleotides: TGTGCCAGCAGCCGCCTAGCGGGCGTCTCCTACAATGAGCAGTTCTTC.

The chain joins TRBV28 to TRBJ1-2; 10 positions match TRBD1. The CDR3 loop spans 14 amino acids. The germline gives CDR1 MDHEN, CDR2 SYDVKM. V trimming: 5 bases; J trimming: 3 bases; junction bases outside the gene matches: 3. The CDR3 DNA reads TGTGCCAGCAGTCAGGGACAGGGGCACTATGGCTACACCTTC. Translating gives CASSQGQGHYGYTF.

CDR3 sequence (DNA): TGTGCCACCGAGCTGGGGCAGGGAGAGGACACTGAAGCTTTCTTT. This sequence encodes CATELGQGEDTEAFF. V is TRBV15 and J is TRBJ1-1, with a possible D match to TRBD1 (5 bases). This CDR3 contains 15 residues. Germline V gene lookup returns CDR1 LNHNV and CDR2 YYDKDF (reference sequence). V dropped 8 bases and J dropped 3 bases, with 19 bases sitting between them.

V and J are TRBV6-2 or TRBV6-3 and TRBJ2-7; 9 nucleotides line up with TRBD2. The CDR3 totals 15 residues. The J segment lost 5 bases and the V segment lost 6 bases, leaving 11 bases of the junction unmatched. Germline-derived CDR1 and CDR2 are MNHEY and SVGEGT. The CDR3 nucleotides are TGTGCCAGCAGAGCGGGGGGCGGGCGAGCGGACGAGCAGTACTTC. Amino acids: CASRAGGGRADEQYF.

This rearrangement joins TRBV4-1 to TRBJ1-2; 9 nucleotides match TRBD1. Looked up from germline, CDR1 is MGHRA and CDR2 is YSYEKL. V gave up 5 bases and J gave up 2 bases; unmatched junction bases: 18. This CDR3 is built from 19 residues. The CDR3 DNA sequence: TGCGCCAGCAGCGGAACTGTACAGGGGGCCTACAAAGTAAACTATGGCTACACCTTC. Translated: CASSGTVQGAYKVNYGYTF.

The CDR3 sequence: CASSLREEQFF. The CDR3 DNA reads TGTGCCAGCAGCTTAAGGGAAGAGCAGTTCTTC. The chain uses TRBV7-2 and TRBJ2-1, with D uncertain. Germline V CDR1 and CDR2: SGHTA, FQGNSA. The CDR3 extends over 11 amino acids. V gave up 2 bases and J gave up 10 bases, with 6 bases separating them.

This clonotype was observed a handful of times. The rearrangement links TRBV6-1 to TRBJ2-3; D ambiguous. Trimming stripped 3 bases from V and 1 base from J, with 11 bases between. This CDR3 is built from 15 residues. CDR1 MNHNS and CDR2 SASEGT come from the germline V gene. The chain's CDR3 is CASSDPPPRTDTQYF. As DNA, the CDR3 is TGTGCCAGCAGTGACCCTCCCCCCCGCACAGATACGCAGTATTTT.

This clonotype occurred a few times. Here the CDR3 DNA reads TGTGCCAGCAGTTTACGGACGGGACGTCTATGGGGCTACACCTTC. Protein: CASSLRTGRLWGYTF. The J gene is TRBJ1-2, the V gene TRBV27; tentative D call: TRBD1 (5 bases). Germline CDR1 reads MNHEY; CDR2 reads SMNVEV (reference sequence). The V gene lost 2 bases and the J gene lost 8 bases, with 18 bases spanning the gap. The CDR3 length is 15 residues.

This clonotype was counted once. The chain is built from TRBV18 and TRBJ2-3; D is unresolved. CDR3 length: 14 amino acids. With 5 bases removed from V and 4 bases from J, the gap between germline ends came to 13 bases. Germline loops: CDR1 KGHSH, CDR2 LQKENI. The CDR3 bases are TGTGCCAGCTCATCCACAAGGGCGGCAGATACGCAGTATTTT. Its translation is CASSSTRAADTQYF.

The V call is TRBV28, the J call TRBJ1-5; D possibly corresponds to TRBD1 (6 bases). The CDR3 length is 15 residues. Germline V gives CDR1 MDHEN, CDR2 SYDVKM. V was pared by 11 bases and J by 2 bases, with 19 bases between. The DNA of the CDR3 is TGTGCCGGAGGAACAGGGAGTAAGGGCAATCAGCCCCAGCATTTT. The encoded protein is CAGGTGSKGNQPQHF.

This clonotype has only a few counts. The genes are TRBV11-2 and TRBJ2-3; 8 nucleotides align to TRBD2. The V gene end was trimmed by 6 bases and the J gene end by 1 base; junction bases not matched to a gene: 12. From germline, CDR1 is SGHAT and CDR2 FQNNGV. This CDR3 is 17 amino acids long. The CDR3 coding sequence is TGTGCCAGCAGACAACCCGGGGGGGGCCCTGGCACAGATACGCAGTATTTT. Translated, it gives CASRQPGGGPGTDTQYF.

This clonotype was found a few times. This chain joins TRBV10-3 and TRBJ1-4; D perhaps matches TRBD1 (6 bases). V was shortened by 10 bases and J by 7 bases, with 16 bases between the two germline ends. The CDR3 length is 13 residues. Germline CDR1 and CDR2: ENHRY and SYGVKD. The CDR3, as DNA: TGTGCCACCCGGGGGGGGGGCGGTGAAAAACTGTTTTTT. It codes for CATRGGGGEKLFF.

This clonotype qualifies as medium-sized (0.01 to 0.1%). The V gene is TRBV6-2 or TRBV6-3, the J gene TRBJ2-3; D not certain. Per the germline V gene, CDR1 is MNHEY and CDR2 is SVGEGT. Trimming stripped 0 bases from V and 8 bases from J, with 6 bases between. The CDR3 extends over 12 amino acids. CDR3: CASSYSWGTQYF. Here the CDR3 DNA reads TGTGCCAGCAGTTACTCATGGGGTACGCAGTATTTT.

V is TRBV7-7 and J is TRBJ2-2, with D hard to call. The CDR3 runs 12 residues. Germline V gene lookup returns CDR1 SSHAT and CDR2 FNYEAQ (reference sequence). The V end lost 5 bases, the J end lost 5 bases, and 6 bases lay between the germline ends. CDR3 sequence: CASSLSTGELFF. The CDR3 DNA is TGTGCCAGCAGCCTAAGTACCGGGGAGCTGTTTTTT.

This clonotype has just a few counts. The chain combines TRBV29-1 with TRBJ1-1; D gene ambiguous. Per germline, CDR1 SQVTM and CDR2 ANQGSEA. Trimming stripped 4 bases from V and 3 bases from J, with 6 bases between. The length of the CDR3 is 11 residues. This chain's CDR3 is CSVGTHTEAFF. The DNA for the CDR3 is TGCAGCGTTGGGACCCACACTGAAGCTTTCTTT.

V is TRBV11-2 and J is TRBJ1-1; D remains unclear. The CDR3 is 12 residues long. Looked up from germline, CDR1 is SGHAT and CDR2 is FQNNGV. V was shortened by 2 bases and J by 8 bases, with 9 bases between the two germline ends. In DNA form, the CDR3 reads TGTGCCAGCAGCTTACTAGATATCGAAGCTTTCTTT. It is translated as CASSLLDIEAFF.

The genes are TRBV19 and TRBJ2-7; TRBD1 agrees at 9 bases. Trimming removed 6 bases from V and 6 bases from J; junction bases left unmatched: 6. The CDR3 consists of 13 residues. Germline V gene lookup returns CDR1 LNHDA and CDR2 SQIVND (reference sequence). The CDR3 protein is CASRSTGGFEQYF. Here the CDR3 DNA reads TGTGCCAGTAGGTCGACAGGGGGTTTCGAGCAGTACTTC. Filled out from reference TRBV19 and TRBJ2-7, the complete variable domain reads DGGITQSPKYLFRKEGQNVTLSCEQNLNHDAMYWYRQDPGQGLRLIYYSQIVNDFQKGDIAEGYSVSREKKESFPLTVTSAQKNPTAFYLCASRSTGGFEQYFGPGTRLTVT.

This clonotype occurred a few times. The V gene is TRBV5-4, the J gene TRBJ2-3; D gene ambiguous. The germline V gene has CDR1 SGHNT and CDR2 YYREEE (reference sequence). The CDR3 runs to 15 residues. Trimming removed 0 bases from V and 2 bases from J, with 10 bases in between. The CDR3 reads CASSLANPSTDTQYF. In DNA form, the CDR3 reads TGTGCCAGCAGCTTGGCGAACCCATCCACAGATACGCAGTATTTT.